The TCR beta chain under discussion was sequenced for a study of blood T cell repertoires in COVID-19 (dated by TCRdb to 2020 to 2021). In the study overall: Samples covering the acute and convalescent phases of COVID-19 were provided by collaborators in the United States, Italy and Spain. The material from the prospective study consisted of cDNA or gDNA derived from T cells, B-cell-depleted T cells, or PBMCs. The dataset comprised deeply sampled blood TCRbeta repertoires from subjects exposed to, actively infected with, or recovered from COVID-19. The repertoires were made available in a free public database intended to serve as a resource for research on the immune response to SARS-CoV-2. Samples came from the ongoing ImmuneRACE study (first 160 participants) plus 1,254 subjects from 6 global collaborators. A de-identified subject ID, COVID-19 status, age in years and sex were almost always included in the sample metadata. Where HLA class I and class II types were available, the types were taken from metadata supplied by the sample provider, not from assay-based typing.

The immunoSEQ Assay, a bias-controlled multiplex PCR, was used to amplify TCRbeta CDR3 regions from genomic DNA. In the authors' own workflow: Nucleated cell counts per sample were estimated from amplification of reference gene primers within the assay. To quantify the absolute abundance of each unique TCRbeta CDR3 rearrangement, sequence reads were collapsed and filtered. For each sample, productive Simpson clonality was calculated as the square root of Simpson's diversity index across productive rearrangements. What TCRdb holds here is the immuneACCESS table cut down to in-frame rearrangements. Part of the clones is not present; checked against another copy, under half of the missing clones reflect an unresolved V gene, and the others are unexplained. Clone size and the V and J calls come from that table; the DNA yielded D and trimming. The sample records 45,000 to 60,000 clones, more than 80% of which are singletons. The top ten constitute approximately 6% of the sample.

A distance of 13 bases separates the germline ends of V and J, which lose 5 bases and 0 bases respectively. Its CDR3 holds 16 amino acids, cysteine through phenylalanine. Only the CDR3 DNA is retained, 48 bases long and in frame from the first base. CDR1 MNHNY and CDR2 SVGAGI are derived from the germline V gene (reference sequence). As concerns this clone: Its target antigen remains unknown. Base qualities are missing; no much larger clone stands one base away.

Findings and caveats that apply to the study as a whole: The quantity of clinical and demographic metadata differed by source and by participant and was supplied without curation.

Whole blood was collected in K2EDTA tubes by collaborating institutions according to the institutions' own protocols. For TCRbeta analysis, collaborator samples were shipped as frozen whole blood, as isolated PBMCs, or as DNA extracted from either sample type. This sequence uses TRBV6-6 and TRBJ1-4, with TRBD1 as a weak D call on 5 bases. The sequencing sample was made of peripheral blood. The sequence was obtained from a man aged 65 to 79 with active COVID-19. At the DNA level, the sequence is TGTGCCAGCAGTCGATTGGGGGGTGCAACTAATGAAAAACTGTTTTTT. This is translated as CASSRLGGATNEKLFF.